Shown below are 18 T cell receptor beta chains from a single sample sequenced in a study of response to subunit inactivated influenza vaccine. In TCRdb, the RT-PCR reads were re-called with MiXCR into one record per CDR3 protein. This table has about 700,000 distinct CDR3 sequences, approximately 13% appearing once. This material consisted of PBMCs from blood, taken 14 to 15 days before vaccination. The receptors originated from a man in his fifties who received an inactivated influenza vaccine.

This chain links TRBV28 with TRBJ2-7; D tentatively fits TRBD1 or TRBD2 (7 bases each). With 2 bases removed from V and 6 bases from J, the gap between germline ends came to 17 bases. Germline loops: CDR1 MDHEN, CDR2 SYDVKM. CDR3 length: 15 residues. The CDR3 here is CASSLTVGRGGEQYF. CDR3 coding DNA: TGTGCCAGCAGTTTAACGGTGGGCAGGGGGGGCGAGCAGTACTTC.

The V gene is TRBV10-2, the J gene TRBJ1-5; TRBD1 aligns across 10 bases. The germline V gene has CDR1 WSHSY and CDR2 SAAADI. The ends lost 6 bases at V and 6 bases at J; junction bases unmatched: 11. This CDR3 is built from 16 residues. DNA of the CDR3: TGCGCCAGCAGAGAGGGTCCCGGGACAGGGGCTCAGCCCCAGCATTTT. Translated: CASREGPGTGAQPQHF.

In DNA form, the CDR3 reads TGTGCCAGCAGCCAAGCGGGAGAACCACGGACCCAGTACTTC. Translation gives CASSQAGEPRTQYF. This chain connects TRBV7-9 to TRBJ2-5; 8 bases line up with TRBD2. The germline CDR1 and CDR2 sequences are SEHNR and FQNEAQ (reference sequence). This CDR3 is 14 amino acids long. Trimming cost V 5 bases and J 7 bases; bases outside gene matches: 9.

CDR3 residues: CASSFDIRGETQYF. In DNA form, the CDR3 reads TGTGCCAGCAGCTTTGACATTAGAGGGGAGACCCAGTACTTC. The genes are TRBV7-9 and TRBJ2-5; a weak D match, TRBD2 (5 bases). This CDR3 comprises 14 residues. Germline V gives CDR1 SEHNR, CDR2 FQNEAQ (reference sequence). Trimming stripped 3 bases from V and 5 bases from J, with 13 bases between.

V gene TRBV7-9 combines with J gene TRBJ2-7; TRBD1 matches at 9 bases. This CDR3 spans 15 amino acids. Germline loops: CDR1 SEHNR, CDR2 FQNEAQ (reference sequence). Germline trimming cut 5 bases from V and 5 bases from J; bases unmatched to any gene: 10. The CDR3 nucleotides are TGTGCCAGCAGCCGCCGGACAGGGGAGGTCAACGAGCAGTACTTC. Protein: CASSRRTGEVNEQYF.

The rearrangement uses TRBV11-2 and TRBJ2-7; D assignment may be TRBD1 or TRBD2 (6 bases each). Per the germline V gene, CDR1 is SGHAT and CDR2 is FQNNGV. V lost 0 bases to trimming and J lost 6 bases, with 12 bases between them. This CDR3 comprises 14 residues. This CDR3 is CASSLDPGAGEQYF. CDR3 nucleotide sequence: TGTGCCAGCAGCTTAGATCCGGGGGCAGGCGAGCAGTACTTC. Complete variable domain (other parts from reference TRBV11-2 and TRBJ2-7): EAGVAQSPRYKIIEKRQSVAFWCNPISGHATLYWYQQILGQGPKLLIQFQNNGVVDDSQLPKDRFSAERLKGVDSTLKIQPAKLEDSAVYLCASSLDPGAGEQYFGPGTRLTVT.

The V call is TRBV4-2, the J call TRBJ1-2, with D uncertain. The CDR3 extends over 15 amino acids. V lost 0 bases and J 4 bases, leaving 12 bases between the germline ends. From germline, CDR1 is LGHNA and CDR2 YNFKEQ. The CDR3 protein is CASSQDSGSVYGYTF. Written as DNA, the CDR3 is TGTGCCAGCAGCCAAGACAGTGGCTCTGTCTATGGCTACACCTTC.

The sample holds a few counts of this clonotype. This chain joins TRBV7-9 and TRBJ2-4, with 7 bases aligning to TRBD1. After removal of 5 bases from V and 6 bases from J, the junction contained 7 bases not matched to a gene. The length of the CDR3 is 14 residues. Germline assignment: CDR1 SEHNR and CDR2 FQNEAQ (reference sequence). CDR3 in amino acids: CASSATGSRNIQYF. The CDR3 nucleotides read TGTGCCAGCAGCGCGACAGGGTCTAGAAACATTCAGTACTTC.

About this clonotype: A read error is likely, as this CDR3 ends without the conserved phenylalanine or tryptophan. This chain uses TRBV5-1 with TRBJ2-7; TRBD1 matches at 9 bases. The CDR3 is made up of 14 amino acids. J was trimmed by 1 base and V by 3 bases; bases with no gene match: 2. The germline CDR1 and CDR2 sequences are SGHRS and YFSETQ. The DNA for the CDR3 is TGCGCCAGCAGCTCAGGGACAGGGTCCTACGAGCAGTACTCC. Protein: CASSSGTGSYEQYS.

The J gene is TRBJ2-7, the V gene TRBV28; tentative D call: TRBD2 (5 bases). CDR1 is MDHEN, CDR2 SYDVKM, per germline. Trimming removed 3 bases from V and 0 bases from J, with 15 bases in between. The CDR3 is 16 amino acids. DNA for the CDR3: TGTGCCAGCAGTTTGGGCCTCGAGCGGATCTCCTACGAGCAGTACTTC. Translation: CASSLGLERISYEQYF.

The gene calls are TRBV6-2 or TRBV6-3 and TRBJ1-2; D is unclear. The CDR3 extends over 14 amino acids. Trimming shortened V by 7 bases and J by 0 bases, and 12 bases separated the two germline ends. Germline CDR1 reads MNHEY; CDR2 reads SVGEGT. CDR3 sequence (DNA): TGTGCCAGCACCATGGACGGAACTAACTATGGCTACACCTTC. It yields the protein CASTMDGTNYGYTF.

The V and J genes are TRBV24-1 and TRBJ2-1; TRBD2 matches at 8 bases. With 4 bases clipped from V and 7 bases from J, the junction kept 11 bases outside the gene matches. The CDR3 extends over 16 amino acids. CDR1 is KGHDR, CDR2 SFDVKD, per germline. CDR3 protein: CATSDPGLAAGNEQFF. Written as DNA, the CDR3 is TGTGCCACCAGTGACCCCGGACTAGCAGCGGGGAATGAGCAGTTCTTC.

The chain employs TRBV5-4 and TRBJ2-5; 9 positions agree with TRBD2. The germline V gene has CDR1 SGHNT and CDR2 YYREEE (reference sequence). The CDR3 totals 14 residues. The ends lost 4 bases at V and 5 bases at J; junction bases unmatched: 6. In nucleotides, the CDR3 is TGTGCCAGCAGCCGCGGGGGGGAGTGGGAGACCCAGTACTTC. Amino acid sequence: CASSRGGEWETQYF.

The chain recombines TRBV6-2 or TRBV6-3 with TRBJ2-1; D unclear. Germline lookup yields CDR1 MNHEY and CDR2 SVGEGT. Trimming took off 2 bases at V and 4 bases at J, with 12 bases between the two ends. The CDR3 runs 15 residues. The CDR3 coding sequence is TGTGCCAGCAGTTACATTAACGCACCGTACAATGAGCAGTTCTTC. Its protein is CASSYINAPYNEQFF.

This clonotype was detected once. J is TRBJ1-2 and V is TRBV20-1, with D tentatively TRBD1 (6 bases). This CDR3 has 14 residues. V was trimmed by 4 bases and J by 1 base, leaving 13 bases between them. Germline V gene sequence: CDR1 DFQATT, CDR2 SNEGSKA (reference sequence). The CDR3: CSATRDTSNYGYTF. Here the CDR3 DNA reads TGCAGTGCTACCCGGGACACGAGTAACTATGGCTACACCTTC.

This chain connects TRBV12-3 or TRBV12-4 to TRBJ2-7, with TRBD1 matching 8 bases. The length of the CDR3 is 13 residues. The V and J ends lost 7 bases and 5 bases, in that order; junction bases with no gene match: 7. CDR3 sequence: CASTQQGVDEQYF. The CDR3 DNA is TGTGCCAGCACCCAACAGGGGGTAGACGAGCAGTACTTC.

This clonotype was recorded a few times. The chain joins TRBV20-1 to TRBJ2-7, with 9 bases that match TRBD1. The CDR3 totals 13 residues. Unmatched junction bases numbered 3, after V lost 4 bases and J lost 2 bases. Per the germline V gene, CDR1 is DFQATT and CDR2 is SNEGSKA (reference sequence). The CDR3 spells CSATRDRAYEQYF. The CDR3 coding sequence is TGCAGTGCTACCCGGGACAGGGCCTACGAGCAGTACTTC.

The chain employs TRBV5-1 and TRBJ1-5; unclear D gene. This CDR3 contains 13 residues. CDR1 and CDR2 (germline): SGHRS, YFSETQ. With 0 bases removed from V and 9 bases from J, the gap between germline ends came to 10 bases. The CDR3 loop reads CASSLESGWPQHF. The CDR3 DNA is TGCGCCAGCAGCTTGGAGTCGGGGTGGCCCCAGCATTTT.